This TCR beta chain came from a study of shared clonotypes between healthy human individuals. Points from the study as a whole: Having only a few donors restricted how much genetic and exposure-history diversity was captured. Blood was the only sampled material, and tissue repertoires likely differ. Across a handful of donors, naive CD4 shared about 5%, naive CD8 less than 4%, memory CD4 roughly 2.1%, memory CD8 around 0.36%.

Germline-derived CDR1 and CDR2 are SGHRS and YFSETQ. V was trimmed by 0 bases and J by 4 bases, leaving 11 bases between them. This CDR3 has 15 residues. The method was immunoSEQ multiplex PCR; TCRdb's version includes in-frame clones alone and lacks a portion of them. The sample shows over a million clones, roughly 96% of them seen only once. As concerns this clone: Its target is unknown. Other DNA sequences from this sample encode an identical CDR3 as well.

Source material: naive CD4+ T cells sorted from blood. Subset noted: CD45RA+ positively selected. The receptor's source is a man aged 25-45 years in good health. The genes are TRBV5-1 and TRBJ2-1; weak D call: TRBD2 (6 bases). The CDR3 DNA reads TGCGCCAGCAGCTTGGGGGGAGGTACTTACAATGAGCAGTTCTTC. As protein: CASSLGGGTYNEQFF.